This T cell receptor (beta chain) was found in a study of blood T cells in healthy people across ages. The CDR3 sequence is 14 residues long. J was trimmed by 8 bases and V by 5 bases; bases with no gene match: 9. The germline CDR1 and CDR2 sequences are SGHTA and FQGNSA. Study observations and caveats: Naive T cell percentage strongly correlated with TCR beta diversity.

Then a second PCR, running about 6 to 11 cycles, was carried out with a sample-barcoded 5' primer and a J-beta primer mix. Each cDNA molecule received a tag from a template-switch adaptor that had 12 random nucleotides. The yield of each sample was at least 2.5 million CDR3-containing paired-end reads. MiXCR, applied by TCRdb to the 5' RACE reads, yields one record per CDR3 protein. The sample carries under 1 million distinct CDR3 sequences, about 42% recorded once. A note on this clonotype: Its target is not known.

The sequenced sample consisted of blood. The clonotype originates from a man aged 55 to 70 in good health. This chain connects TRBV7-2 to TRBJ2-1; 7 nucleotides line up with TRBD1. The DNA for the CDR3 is TGTGCCAGCAGCCCCACCCAGGGGGTGGATGAGCAGTTCTTC. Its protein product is CASSPTQGVDEQFF.